This T cell receptor (beta chain) originates from a study of response to subunit inactivated influenza vaccine. Notes on this clonotype: Its antigen is not known.

Study-wide findings and caveats: That few new T cells are recruited by each seasonal influenza vaccination was the authors' suggestion.

TCRdb passed the RT-PCR reads through MiXCR, listing each CDR3 protein once. The sample lists roughly 760,000 distinct CDR3 sequences; 21% were seen once. The CDR3 is 18 amino acids. CDR1 is SGHRS, CDR2 YFSETQ, per germline. V shed 3 bases, J shed 4 bases, and the junction held 9 bases outside the gene matches. This sample comprised PBMCs from blood, obtained 4 to 6 days after vaccination. This TCR derives from a man aged 45-65 years who received an inactivated influenza vaccine. This chain joins TRBV5-1 and TRBJ2-1; 14 nucleotides line up with TRBD2. The CDR3 reads CASSSWGTSGSGYNEQFF. The CDR3 DNA reads as TGCGCCAGCAGCTCGTGGGGGACTAGCGGGAGTGGATACAATGAGCAGTTCTTC.